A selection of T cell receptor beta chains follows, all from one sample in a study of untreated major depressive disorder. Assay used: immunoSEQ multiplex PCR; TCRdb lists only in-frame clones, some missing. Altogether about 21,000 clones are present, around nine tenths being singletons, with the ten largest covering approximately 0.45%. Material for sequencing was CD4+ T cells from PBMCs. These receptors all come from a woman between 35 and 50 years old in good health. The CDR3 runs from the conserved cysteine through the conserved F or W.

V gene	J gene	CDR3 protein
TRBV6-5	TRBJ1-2	CASRLQGASNYGYTF
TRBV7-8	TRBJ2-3	CASSGGLAGSDTQYF
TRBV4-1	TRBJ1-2	CASSQDFQGVLALF
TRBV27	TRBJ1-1	CASSFGEGGLNTEAFF
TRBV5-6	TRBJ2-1	CASRTSGRFDEQFF
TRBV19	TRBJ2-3	CASSSSDTQYF
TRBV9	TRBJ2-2	CASSVTLNTGELFF
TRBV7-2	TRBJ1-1	CASSLPRSRAFF
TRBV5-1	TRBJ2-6	CASSSRDRFSGANVLTF
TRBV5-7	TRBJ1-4	CASSWEGGGTNEKLFF
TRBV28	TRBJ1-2	CASSLSTGGAWYGYTF
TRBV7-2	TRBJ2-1	CASSLEVAGAEQFF
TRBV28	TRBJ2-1	CASMEVGLAGGPSSYNEQFF